The source of this T cell receptor (beta chain) is a study of blood T cell repertoires in COVID-19. Study as a whole: Researchers got acute and convalescent COVID-19 samples from the United States, Italy and Spain. Sources were T cells, B-cell-depleted T cells, or PBMCs; the material itself was cDNA or gDNA.

With 0 bases removed from V and 5 bases from J, the gap between germline ends came to 10 bases. CDR1 and CDR2 (germline): KGHSH, LQKENI. The CDR3 length is 14 residues. This table comes from immunoSEQ multiplex PCR, and its TCRdb copy is limited to in-frame clones, with some not included. This sample carries roughly 160,000 clones, more than 65% of them seen once, and the ten largest clones take roughly 10%. This chain joins TRBV18 and TRBJ2-5; possibly TRBD2 for D (6 bases). The specimen was peripheral blood. This receptor was taken from a woman older than 75 with active or convalescent COVID-19. The CDR3 sequence: CASSPPSGFETQYF. The CDR3 DNA is TGTGCCAGCTCACCACCTAGCGGTTTCGAGACCCAGTACTTC.